This T cell receptor (beta chain) stems from a study of T cell responses to AZD1222 COVID-19 vaccine listed by TCRdb under 2021. About the study as a whole: Because spike-specific TCR depth and breadth did not differ between the two schedules, AZD1222 recipients who got a second dose at roughly 4 weeks were pooled with those who got a second dose at roughly 12 weeks. Trial participants were enrolled by age into subgroups of 18-55, 56-69 and 70-plus years, and about 150, 27 and 61 TCR-sequenced participants, respectively, were included in these subgroups. TCR sequencing was performed for fewer than 250 trial participants, of whom some 200 were given two doses of AZD1222 and around 25 were given two doses of MenACWY control vaccine. Paper-wide results and their limitations: Because no day 14 peak-response samples were available, repertoires were characterized only after the peak T cell response. Most participants were white British and females outnumbered males, and the authors suggested that clonal diversity may have been underestimated. Only five to seven AZD1222 recipients were SARS-CoV-2 seropositive at baseline, limiting conclusions about previously exposed vaccinees. CD4 TCRs associated with the vaccine covered the entire spike protein, and the dominant responses were in regions 160-218 and 743-854. After two AZD1222 doses, spike-specific TCR breadth and depth were significantly higher than at day 0 and than in MenACWY recipients. Reportedly, close to half of the unique spike-specific TCRs recognized epitopes lying outside the regions that are mutated in the B.1.351 and B.1.1.7 variants. The 56-69-year group was small, and its depth increase did not reach significance, likely because of low power.

As regards this clone: The target of this receptor is not known. Base-call qualities are not available, and no considerably larger clone is one nucleotide away.

The time point label on this specimen signifies: baseline before first vaccination. Vaccinee samples were obtained from the UK trials COV001 and COV002, which included a single-blind randomized controlled phase 2/3 trial of AZD1222 (ChAdOx1 nCoV-19) in healthy adults. For TCRbeta chain sequencing, PBMC samples from trial participants were taken at day 0 and at day 28 after the second dose. The CDR3 regions of human TCRbeta chains were analyzed by immunosequencing. On the authors' methods: TCRs in the repertoires were matched against a reference library of SARS-CoV-2-specific TCRs that had been generated with the MIRA antigen-specificity platform. Breadth was defined as the fraction of unique TCRs that were SARS-CoV-2-associated. Depth was defined as the fraction of total T cells that were SARS-CoV-2-associated. Using the MIRA data, each spike-specific TCR was assigned both to the spike region to which the TCR was reactive and to a CD4 or CD8 class. Log10-transformed breadth and depth values were compared by one-way ANOVA with Sidak's multiple comparisons tests. TCRdb retrieved this table from immuneACCESS and kept in-frame rearrangements only. Not all clones are present; in checked studies, unresolved V genes account for under half, and no reason is known for the remainder. Clone size and V and J calls were adopted from that table, with D and trimming inferred from the DNA. This sample has approximately 180,000 clones in its table, and roughly 92% of those were observed once. The ten top clones hold 2.6% of the sample.

The sequence derives from an adult in good health. The sequencing used peripheral blood, collected on day 0 of AZD1222 vaccination.

At the DNA level, the sequence is TGCGCCAGCAGTGAGAAGCGGGTCGAAGAGCAGTTCTTC. It codes for CASSEKRVEEQFF. The chain is assembled from TRBV10-2 and TRBJ2-1; TRBD2 is possibly the D segment (6 matching bases). The CDR3 has 13 amino acids, counting the end cysteine and phenylalanine. The sequence is cut down to CDR3 DNA, 39 bases in frame from base 1. The germline V gene yields WSHSY for CDR1 and SAAADI for CDR2. V lost 2 bases and J lost 10 bases; the stretch between them is 12 bases long.